One sample yielded the 4 T cell receptor beta chains listed below, sequenced in a study of blood T cell repertoires in COVID-19. Assay: immunoSEQ multiplex PCR; the TCRdb copy retains only in-frame clones and omits some. The data show some 300,000 clones, 88% seen once. Sequenced sample: peripheral blood. The source of these receptors is a woman aged 30 to 39 who had recovered from COVID-19.

The CDR3 nucleotides are TGTGCCAGCAGCCAACCAAGGACAGGATATGAGCAGTTCTTC. It translates to CASSQPRTGYEQFF. This chain links TRBV3-1 (or the pseudogene TRBV3-2) with TRBJ2-1; 7 nucleotides line up with TRBD1. The CDR3 loop spans 14 amino acids. V lost 2 bases, J lost 8 bases, and 6 bases stayed unmatched. Germline V CDR1 and CDR2: LGHDT, YNNKEL (reference sequence).

J is TRBJ1-1 and V is TRBV18; possibly TRBD1 for D (5 bases). Looked up from germline, CDR1 is KGHSH and CDR2 is LQKENI. The germline V and J ends were trimmed by 4 bases and 7 bases, with 13 bases remaining between them. This CDR3 comprises 13 residues. The CDR3 sequence: CASSRPDDSEAFF. CDR3 DNA: TGTGCCAGCTCACGCCCAGATGACAGTGAAGCTTTCTTT.

The chain uses TRBV18 and TRBJ2-7, with 8 positions matching TRBD1. Germline CDR1 and CDR2: KGHSH and LQKENI. V trimming: 3 bases; J trimming: 2 bases; junction bases outside the gene matches: 6. The CDR3 totals 15 residues. CDR3 coding DNA: TGTGCCAGCTCACCCTCCCAGGGACAGGCCTACGAGCAGTACTTC. Protein sequence: CASSPSQGQAYEQYF. Full variable domain (rest looked up from reference TRBV18 and TRBJ2-7): NAGVMQNPRHLVRRRGQEARLRCSPMKGHSHVYWYRQLPEEGLKFMVYLQKENIIDESGMPKERFSAEFPKEGPSILRIQQVVRGDSAAYFCASSPSQGQAYEQYFGPGTRLTVT.

The chain has TRBV29-1 and TRBJ2-5; a weak D match, TRBD2 (6 bases). Per the germline V gene, CDR1 is SQVTM and CDR2 is ANQGSEA. V was shortened by 7 bases and J by 2 bases, with 11 bases between the two germline ends. This CDR3 is 12 amino acids long. The DNA for the CDR3 is TGCAGCGGACTAGACCAGCAAGAGACCCAGTACTTC. Its translation is CSGLDQQETQYF.